One and the same sample provided the 13 T cell receptor beta chains below, sequenced in a study of blood T cell repertoires in COVID-19 (dated by TCRdb to about 2020). The library was obtained by the immunoSEQ multiplex PCR assay. Held by TCRdb, this immuneACCESS table contains in-frame sequences only and omits some clones. Under half of the omission traces to an unresolved V gene where checked; the cause of the rest is unknown. The sample data list just under 45,000 clones, and around 87% of these were observed just once. The ten top clones hold roughly 4.3% of the sample. The specimen was peripheral blood. These TCRs come from a man aged 35 to 55 with COVID-19, enrolled during active disease.

J is TRBJ2-5 and V is TRBV28, with 9 bases that match TRBD1. Germline trimming cut 2 bases from V and 0 bases from J; bases unmatched to any gene: 7. From germline, CDR1 is MDHEN and CDR2 SYDVKM. This CDR3 spans 17 amino acids. The chain's CDR3 is CASSLRGTGPHQETQYF. Written as DNA, the CDR3 is TGTGCCAGCAGTTTAAGGGGGACAGGGCCCCACCAAGAGACCCAGTACTTC.

This clone was observed a few times. This chain joins TRBV21-1 and TRBJ1-2. TRBV21-1 is noted as a pseudogene. There are 12 residues in the CDR3. CDR3 bases: TGTGCCAGCAGCAAACTCTTCTATGGCTACACCTTC. Translated: CASSKLFYGYTF.

The CDR3 DNA follows: TGTGCCATCAGTGAAGGGGCAACTAATGAAAAACTGTTTTTT. It specifies CAISEGATNEKLFF. The J gene is TRBJ1-4, the V gene TRBV10-3; TRBD1 is a possible D gene (5 bases). CDR1 and CDR2 from the germline V gene are ENHRY and SYGVKD. The CDR3 contains 14 residues. V was shortened by 3 bases and J by 0 bases, with 5 bases between the two germline ends.

The V and J genes are TRBV5-8 and TRBJ1-4; D ambiguous. This CDR3 comprises 12 residues. V lost 2 bases to trimming and J lost 8 bases, with 7 bases between them. Germline CDR1 is SGHTS and CDR2 is YDEGEE. CDR3 in amino acids: CASSFQFEKLFF. The CDR3 nucleotides are TGTGCCAGCAGCTTTCAGTTCGAAAAACTGTTTTTT.

The rearrangement links TRBV15 to TRBJ1-5; the match to TRBD1 covers 9 bases. The germline V gene has CDR1 LNHNV and CDR2 YYDKDF (reference sequence). V shed 3 bases and J 2 bases; nucleotides not matched to a gene: 2. CDR3 length equals 15 residues. CDR3: CATSRWDRGNQPQHF. The CDR3 DNA reads as TGTGCCACCAGCAGGTGGGACAGGGGCAATCAGCCCCAGCATTTT.

The chain combines TRBV5-5 with TRBJ2-3, with D unresolved. Germline V lookup: CDR1 SGHKS, CDR2 YYEKEE (reference sequence). V lost 2 bases to trimming and J lost 2 bases, with 18 bases between them. The CDR3 is made up of 17 amino acids. This CDR3 is CASSFSHRLTHTDTQYF. In DNA form, the CDR3 reads TGTGCCAGCAGCTTTAGCCACCGCTTAACCCACACAGATACGCAGTATTTT. Complete variable domain (other parts from reference TRBV5-5 and TRBJ2-3): DAGVTQSPTHLIKTRGQQVTLRCSPISGHKSVSWYQQVLGQGPQFIFQYYEKEERGRGNFPDRFSARQFPNYSSELNVNALLLGDSALYLCASSFSHRLTHTDTQYFGPGTRLTVL.

The rearrangement joins TRBV2 to TRBJ2-7; D unresolved. The CDR3 has 15 amino acids. Germline CDR1 SNHLY, CDR2 FYNNEI. V lost 6 bases and J lost 1, with 16 bases in between. The CDR3 region has the DNA TGTGCCAGCAGCCGACTGGTCCTCGAGTCCTACGAGCAGTACTTC. This codes for CASSRLVLESYEQYF.

The chain has TRBV3-1 (or the pseudogene TRBV3-2) and TRBJ1-4, with TRBD1 as a possible D gene (6 bases). Trimming pared 2 bases from V and 4 bases from J, leaving 11 bases between. CDR3 size: 15 residues. CDR1 LGHDT and CDR2 YNNKEL come from the germline V gene (reference sequence). CDR3 nucleotides: TGTGCCAGCAGCCAATTGGGCAGGGGTAATGAAAAACTGTTTTTT. Translation gives CASSQLGRGNEKLFF.

The chain has TRBV7-8 and TRBJ2-3; 9 bases map to TRBD2. This CDR3 has 17 residues. Germline CDR1 is SGHVS and CDR2 is FQNEAQ. The J segment lost 0 bases and the V segment lost 1 base, leaving 5 bases of the junction unmatched. In nucleotides, the CDR3 is TGTGCCAGCAGCTTAGGGGCTAGCGGGGCTAGCACAGATACGCAGTATTTT. This encodes CASSLGASGASTDTQYF.

This clone has just one count. This rearrangement joins TRBV14 to TRBJ2-7; 9 positions agree with TRBD1. There are 16 residues in the CDR3. V shed 1 base and J 3 bases; nucleotides not matched to a gene: 7. Germline values: CDR1 SGHDN, CDR2 FVKESK. CDR3 sequence: CASSQATGGPLYEQYF. CDR3 DNA: TGTGCCAGCAGCCAAGCGACAGGGGGGCCGCTCTACGAGCAGTACTTC. Variable domain in full (rest from reference TRBV14 and TRBJ2-7): EAGVTQFPSHSVIEKGQTVTLRCDPISGHDNLYWYRRVMGKEIKFLLHFVKESKQDESGMPNNRFLAERTGGTYSTLKVQPAELEDSGVYFCASSQATGGPLYEQYFGPGTRLTVT.

This sequence joins TRBV7-3 and TRBJ2-7; maybe TRBD2 (6 bases). The CDR3 has 13 amino acids. Trimming took 4 bases from V and 6 from J, leaving 13 bases between them. Germline V gene sequence: CDR1 SGHTA, CDR2 FQGTGA. CDR3 protein: CASSCGTRPEQYF. The DNA of the CDR3 is TGTGCCAGCAGCTGCGGGACCCGCCCCGAGCAGTACTTC.

The V gene is TRBV28, the J gene TRBJ2-7, with D possibly matching TRBD1 (5 bases). Germline CDR1 and CDR2: MDHEN and SYDVKM. The CDR3 spans 14 residues. Trimming left V 6 bases short and J 1 base short, with 13 bases between. CDR3: CASRRQGVSYEQYF. CDR3 coding DNA: TGTGCCAGCAGAAGGCAGGGCGTTTCCTACGAGCAGTACTTC.

The V call is TRBV9, the J call TRBJ2-7, with 8 positions matching TRBD1. The V and J ends lost 3 bases and 5 bases, in that order; junction bases with no gene match: 10. In germline, CDR1 is SGDLS, CDR2 YYNGEE. The CDR3 loop spans 15 amino acids. CDR3 coding DNA: TGTGCCAGCAGCGCTGACCCCAGGGGGCCCGACGAGCAGTACTTC. Its protein is CASSADPRGPDEQYF.